This TCR beta chain was obtained from a study of CD8+ T cells in alopecia areata. Study-level information: Once tofacitinib had been taken for 6 to 18 months, 6 months off drug followed. Study conclusions and caveats: Among the top 100, expanded CD8+ clones, as well as scalp clonality, were significantly decreased by tofacitinib. Many of the expanded lesional clones endured in scalp and blood while on tofacitinib.

The germline V and J ends were trimmed by 7 bases and 8 bases, with 14 bases remaining between them. The germline CDR1 and CDR2 sequences are SEHNR and FQNEAQ (reference sequence). The CDR3 consists of 12 residues. Treatment meaning: oral pan-JAK inhibitor, 5-10 mg twice daily. To note about this clone: Antigen specificity is unknown.

Investigators isolated RNA and reverse transcribed it into cDNA to act as the sequencing template. Generated by immunoSEQ multiplex PCR, the TCRdb table keeps only in-frame clones and is missing some. There are 190,000 or so clones in the sample; roughly 61% occur only once, and around 12% lies in the top ten. The sequence derives from a human donor with alopecia areata. The specimen comprised CD8+ T cells sorted from blood, sampled at week 24, from a patient treated with tofacitinib. The chain is built from TRBV7-9 and TRBJ1-2; unclear D gene. This chain's CDR3 is CASNRGVRGYTF. In DNA, the CDR3 is TGTGCCAGCAACCGGGGAGTAAGGGGCTACACCTTC.